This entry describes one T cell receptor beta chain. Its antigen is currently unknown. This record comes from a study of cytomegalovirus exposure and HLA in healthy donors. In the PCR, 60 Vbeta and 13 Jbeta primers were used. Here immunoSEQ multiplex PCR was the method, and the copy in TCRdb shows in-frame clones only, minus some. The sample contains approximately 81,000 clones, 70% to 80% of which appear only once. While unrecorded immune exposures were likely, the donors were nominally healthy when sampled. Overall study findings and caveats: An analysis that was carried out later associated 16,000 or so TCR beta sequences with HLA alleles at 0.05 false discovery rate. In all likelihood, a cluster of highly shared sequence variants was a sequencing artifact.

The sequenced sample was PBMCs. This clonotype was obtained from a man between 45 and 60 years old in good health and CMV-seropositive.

The CDR3 DNA reads TGTGCCAGTAGAAGCGGTGGCTACACCTTC. Protein product: CASRSGGYTF. The rearrangement uses TRBV19 and TRBJ1-2; D call uncertain. Germline loops: CDR1 LNHDA, CDR2 SQIVND (reference sequence). This CDR3 has 10 amino acids. The V end was cut by 6 bases, the J end by 7 bases, with 6 bases between.